This record covers a single TCR beta chain. Its target is unknown. The entry originates in a study of naive and memory T cell subsets. An equimolar mix of two oligonucleotides served as the beta constant-region primer for TRBC1 and TRBC2. The ligated cDNA underwent four PCR rounds using SP2 and nested alpha and beta constant-region primers. TCRdb independently ran MiXCR on the UMI-ligation and nested PCR reads; one entry per CDR3 protein. This table has roughly 97,000 distinct CDR3 sequences, roughly 15% appearing once. Germline loops: CDR1 LGHNA, CDR2 YNFKEQ. The CDR3 covers 16 residues. V was pared by 0 bases and J by 0 bases, with 5 bases of the junction left unmatched. From the second PCR step, alpha and beta chains were amplified apart. Study-wide results and caveats: TCR counts from RNA may reflect activation-linked expression changes. Over 85% of naive TCR sequences appeared only once, unlike memory subsets. A few larger clonotypes appeared in naive repertoires, especially CD8, possibly memory cells re-expressing CD45RA.

This receptor was identified in a human donor in good health. Sequencing was done on a sample of naive CD8+ T cells from blood. This chain links TRBV4-2 with TRBJ2-7; TRBD1 matches at 7 bases. The CDR3 nucleotides are TGTGCCAGCAGCCAAGATTTAGGGGGCCTCTCCTACGAGCAGTACTTC. Translated, it gives CASSQDLGGLSYEQYF.